What follows describes a single T cell receptor (beta chain). Its specificity is unknown. The source of the sample is a study of cytomegalovirus exposure and HLA in healthy donors. Researchers ran the PCR with 60 Vbeta and 13 Jbeta primers. The method was immunoSEQ multiplex PCR; TCRdb's version includes in-frame clones alone and lacks a portion of them. The sample carries some 150,000 clones, 55% to 85% recorded once. The study, taken as a whole, reports: The study flagged about 160 TCR beta chains as cytomegalovirus-associated.

The CDR3 extends over 15 amino acids. Losses at the gene ends were 2 bases for V and 6 bases for J; bases not matched to a gene: 2. Germline CDR1 is MNHEY and CDR2 is SVGAGI. The specimen was PBMCs. The TCR comes from a man aged 35-49 years in good health and CMV-seronegative. The chain uses TRBV6-5 and TRBJ2-1, with TRBD2 identical over 12 bases. The DNA for the CDR3 is TGTGCCAGCAGTTACGGACTAGCGGGACTCAATGAGCAGTTCTTC. Translated, it gives CASSYGLAGLNEQFF.